These T cell receptor beta chains were read from a single sample in a study of T-cell memory formation after mild COVID-19. TCRdb re-called the 5' RACE reads with MiXCR, one entry per CDR3 protein. The data show 65,000 to 90,000 distinct CDR3 sequences, with over 11% seen just once and 25% to 35% held by the top ten. The sequencing sample was made of PBMCs or a T cell subset sorted from them (not recorded which). Receptors originate from an adult woman who had mild COVID-19 (a few samples of this study predate the infection). Cell type and time point are not known. CDR3s include the opening cysteine and the closing phenylalanine or tryptophan. Fields, in order: J gene, clone size, V gene, D gene, CDR3 protein, CDR3 DNA. D genes are given only for firm matches. The size entry is marked missing in some rows and otherwise reads once, few, many or a size class.

>TRBJ2-7|few|TRBV2|TRBD1
CASEMGQGYLRGQYF
TGTGCCAGCGAAATGGGACAGGGCTATCTACGAGGGCAGTACTTC
>TRBJ2-7|few|TRBV9|.
CASSSRRGFNEQYF
TGTGCCAGCAGCTCCCGTCGGGGGTTCAACGAGCAGTACTTC
>TRBJ2-6|.|TRBV7-9|TRBD1
CASSFPDRGSSGANVLTF
TGTGCCAGCAGCTTTCCGGACAGGGGAAGCTCTGGGGCCAACGTCCTGACTTTC
>TRBJ2-1|.|TRBV4-2|TRBD2
CASWGGEQFF
TGTGCCAGCTGGGGGGGTGAGCAGTTCTTC
>TRBJ2-5|.|TRBV20-1|.
CSARDDSGVNQETQYF
TGCAGTGCTAGAGATGATTCAGGGGTAAACCAAGAGACCCAGTACTTC
>TRBJ2-1|few|TRBV27|TRBD2
CASSLWASGGAREQFF
TGTGCCAGCAGTTTATGGGCTAGCGGGGGGGCCCGTGAGCAGTTCTTC
>TRBJ2-5|.|TRBV5-1|TRBD2
CASSLGTSSQQETQYF
TGCGCCAGCAGCTTGGGGACTAGCTCCCAGCAAGAGACCCAGTACTTC
>TRBJ2-1|.|TRBV5-1|.
CASNSGGENNEQFF
TGCGCCAGCAACTCGGGGGGCGAAAACAATGAGCAGTTCTTC
>TRBJ1-6|few|TRBV5-1|.
CASSLGAQGINSPLHF
TGCGCCAGCAGCTTGGGCGCTCAAGGTATTAATTCACCCCTCCACTTT
>TRBJ2-3|few|TRBV12-3/TRBV12-4|.
CASSPGQLTDTQYF
TGTGCCAGCAGTCCCGGACAGCTCACAGATACGCAGTATTTT
>TRBJ2-2|.|TRBV4-2|TRBD2
CASRPQEREGHTGELFF
TGTGCCAGCAGACCTCAGGAGCGGGAGGGCCACACCGGGGAGCTGTTTTTT
>TRBJ2-1|.|TRBV20-1|TRBD2
CSASGGGRASYNEQFF
TGCAGTGCTAGTGGTGGCGGGAGGGCCTCCTACAATGAGCAGTTCTTC
>TRBJ2-7|.|TRBV7-2|.
CASSLNGMSGFEQYF
TGTGCCAGCAGCTTAAACGGTATGAGCGGGTTCGAGCAGTACTTC
>TRBJ2-3|many|TRBV7-8|TRBD2
CASSYDLGGYADTQYF
TGTGCCAGCAGCTATGACTTGGGGGGGTACGCAGATACGCAGTATTTT
>TRBJ2-7|many|TRBV7-6|.
CASSRGDRSYEQYF
TGTGCCAGCAGCAGGGGAGACAGGTCCTACGAGCAGTACTTC
>TRBJ2-7|few|TRBV4-2|.
CASSQGGLLTDEQYF
TGTGCCAGCAGCCAAGGGGGACTTCTTACAGACGAGCAGTACTTC
>TRBJ2-7|few|TRBV29-1|.
CSVEVDSYEQYF
TGCAGCGTTGAGGTCGATTCCTACGAGCAGTACTTC
>TRBJ2-7|.|TRBV25-1|TRBD2
CASSDPGGEQYF
TGTGCCAGCAGTGACCCCGGGGGGGAGCAGTACTTC
>TRBJ1-2|few|TRBV7-2|.
CASSTAVWAGYGYTF
TGTGCCAGCAGCACCGCCGTTTGGGCAGGCTATGGCTACACCTTC
>TRBJ2-3|few|TRBV7-9|.
CASSFALIASTDTQYF
TGTGCCAGCAGCTTCGCACTAATCGCTAGCACAGATACGCAGTATTTT
>TRBJ2-2|many|TRBV5-8|.
CASSLDSNPTGELFF
TGTGCCAGCAGCTTGGACTCGAACCCCACCGGGGAGCTGTTTTTT
>TRBJ1-4|.|TRBV20-1|.
CSARLDRTNEKLFF
TGCAGTGCTAGATTAGACAGAACTAATGAAAAACTGTTTTTT
>TRBJ2-7|few|TRBV5-5|TRBD1
CASSWDRGFASYEQYF
TGTGCCAGCAGCTGGGACAGGGGATTCGCCTCCTACGAGCAGTACTTC
>TRBJ2-1|.|TRBV2|.
CASSLVGHNEQFF
TGTGCCAGCAGCTTAGTCGGCCACAATGAGCAGTTCTTC
>TRBJ1-3|few|TRBV5-6|.
CASSLEWRGSGNTIYF
TGTGCCAGCAGCTTGGAATGGAGGGGCTCTGGAAACACCATATATTTT
>TRBJ2-1|few|TRBV20-1|TRBD2
CSASTQASGRSVQFF
TGCAGTGCTAGTACCCAGGCTAGCGGGAGATCAGTGCAGTTCTTC
>TRBJ2-7|few|TRBV9|.
CASSVDRIPYEQYF
TGTGCCAGCAGCGTAGATAGGATCCCCTACGAGCAGTACTTC
>TRBJ2-7|.|TRBV9|TRBD2
CASSVGGGRSSEQYF
TGTGCCAGCAGCGTAGGGGGGGGTAGGAGCTCCGAGCAGTACTTC
>TRBJ2-7|.|TRBV5-1|.
CASSLGGGGIYEQYF
TGCGCCAGCAGCTTGGGAGGGGGAGGTATCTACGAGCAGTACTTC
>TRBJ1-5|.|TRBV20-1|.
CSASDSFNQPQHF
TGCAGTGCTAGTGACAGTTTCAATCAGCCCCAGCATTTT